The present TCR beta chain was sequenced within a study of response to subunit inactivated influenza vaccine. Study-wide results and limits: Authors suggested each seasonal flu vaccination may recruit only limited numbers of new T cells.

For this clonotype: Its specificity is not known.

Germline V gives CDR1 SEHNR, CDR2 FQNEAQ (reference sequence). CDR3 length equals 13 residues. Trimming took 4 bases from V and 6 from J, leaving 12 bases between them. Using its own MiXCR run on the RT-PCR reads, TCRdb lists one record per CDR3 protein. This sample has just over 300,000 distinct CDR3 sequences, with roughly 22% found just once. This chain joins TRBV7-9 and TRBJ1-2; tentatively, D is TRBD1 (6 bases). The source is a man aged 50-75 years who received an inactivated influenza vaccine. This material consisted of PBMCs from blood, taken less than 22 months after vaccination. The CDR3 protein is CASSYGTIHGYTF. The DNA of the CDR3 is TGTGCCAGCAGCTACGGGACAATCCATGGCTACACCTTC. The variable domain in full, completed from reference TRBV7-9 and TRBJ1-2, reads DTGVSQNPRHKITKRGQNVTFRCDPISEHNRLYWYRQTLGQGPEFLTYFQNEAQLEKSRLLSDRFSAERPKGSFSTLEIQRTEQGDSAMYLCASSYGTIHGYTFGSGTRLTVV.